This TCR beta chain originates from a study of technical replicates of blood from a handful of donors. Clones were read by immunoSEQ multiplex PCR, and TCRdb kept only the in-frame ones, dropping some. The sample includes roughly 69,000 clones, nearly 98% of them seen just once. CDR3 size: 15 residues. CDR1 and CDR2 (germline): MGHDK, SYGVNS. With V trimmed by 5 bases and J by 4 bases, 7 bases remained unmatched. V and J are TRBV25-1 and TRBJ1-1, with 10 bases that match TRBD1. The sample taken for sequencing was T cells isolated from PBMCs. The receptor's source is a human donor in good health. In DNA, the CDR3 is TGTGCCAGCAGTTCCTCGACAGGGGGCGTCACTGAAGCTTTCTTT. It yields the protein CASSSSTGGVTEAFF.